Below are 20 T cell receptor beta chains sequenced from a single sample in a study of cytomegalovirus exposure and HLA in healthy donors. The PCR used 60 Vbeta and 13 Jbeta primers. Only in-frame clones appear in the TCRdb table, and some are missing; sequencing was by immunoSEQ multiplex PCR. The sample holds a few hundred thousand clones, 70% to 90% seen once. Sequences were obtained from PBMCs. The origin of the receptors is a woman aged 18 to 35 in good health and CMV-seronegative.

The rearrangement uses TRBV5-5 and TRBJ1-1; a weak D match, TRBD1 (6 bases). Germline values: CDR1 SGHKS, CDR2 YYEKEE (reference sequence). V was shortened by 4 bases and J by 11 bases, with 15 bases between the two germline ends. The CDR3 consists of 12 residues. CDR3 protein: CASSLDSVYAFF. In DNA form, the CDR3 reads TGTGCCAGCAGCCTGGACAGTGTGTACGCTTTCTTT.

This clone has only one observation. The CDR3 DNA sequence: TGTGCCAGCAGCCAAACACCGGGACTAGGCACAGATACGCAGTATTTT. This codes for CASSQTPGLGTDTQYF. This chain uses TRBV14 with TRBJ2-3, with TRBD2 matching 8 bases. The CDR3 has 16 residues. The trim removed 2 bases at V and 1 base at J, leaving 5 bases unmatched. Germline V CDR1 and CDR2: SGHDN, FVKESK.

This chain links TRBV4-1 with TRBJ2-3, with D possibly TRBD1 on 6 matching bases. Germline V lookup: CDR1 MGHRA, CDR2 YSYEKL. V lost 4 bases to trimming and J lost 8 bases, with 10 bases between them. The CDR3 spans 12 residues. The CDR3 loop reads CASSLGGSTQYF. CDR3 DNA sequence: TGCGCCAGCAGCCTTGGGGGCAGTACGCAGTATTTT.

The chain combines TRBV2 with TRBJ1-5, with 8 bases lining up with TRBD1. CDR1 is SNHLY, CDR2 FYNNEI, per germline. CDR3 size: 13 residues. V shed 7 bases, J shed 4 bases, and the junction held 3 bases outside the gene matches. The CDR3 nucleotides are TGTGCCAGCAAGTGGACAGGGAATCAGCCCCAGCATTTT. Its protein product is CASKWTGNQPQHF. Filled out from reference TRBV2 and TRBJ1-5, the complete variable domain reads EPEVTQTPSHQVTQMGQEVILRCVPISNHLYFYWYRQILGQKVEFLVSFYNNEISEKSEIFDDQFSVERPDGSNFTLKIRSTKLEDSAMYFCASKWTGNQPQHFGDGTRLSIL.

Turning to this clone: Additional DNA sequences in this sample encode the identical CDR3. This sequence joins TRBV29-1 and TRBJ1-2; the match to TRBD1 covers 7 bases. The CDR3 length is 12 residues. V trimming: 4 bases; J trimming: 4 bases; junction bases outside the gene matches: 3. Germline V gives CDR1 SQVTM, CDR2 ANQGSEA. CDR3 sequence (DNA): TGCAGCGTTGGACAGGGAGCCTATGGCTACACCTTC. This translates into CSVGQGAYGYTF.

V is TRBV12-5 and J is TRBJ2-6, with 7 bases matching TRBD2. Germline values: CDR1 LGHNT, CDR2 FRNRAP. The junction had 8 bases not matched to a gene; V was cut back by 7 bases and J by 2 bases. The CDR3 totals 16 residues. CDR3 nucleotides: TGTGCTAGTGCCATGGGGGGGGGTCCTGGGGCCAACGTCCTGACTTTC. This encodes CASAMGGGPGANVLTF.

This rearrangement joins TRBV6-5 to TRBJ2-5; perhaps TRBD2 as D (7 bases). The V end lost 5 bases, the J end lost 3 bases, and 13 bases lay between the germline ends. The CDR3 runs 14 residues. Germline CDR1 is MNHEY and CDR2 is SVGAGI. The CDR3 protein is CASSRGGAEETQYF. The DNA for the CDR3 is TGTGCCAGCAGTAGGGGGGGGGCCGAAGAGACCCAGTACTTC.

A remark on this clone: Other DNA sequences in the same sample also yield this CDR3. CDR3 protein: CASSGAGGGNSPLHF. In DNA, the CDR3 is TGTGCCAGCAGTGGAGCGGGGGGTGGGAATTCACCCCTCCACTTT. The chain combines TRBV25-1 with TRBJ1-6; D may be TRBD1 (5 bases). V dropped 4 bases and J dropped 7 bases, with 14 bases sitting between them. This CDR3 spans 15 amino acids. Germline V gene sequence: CDR1 MGHDK, CDR2 SYGVNS. The entire variable domain, with the rest obtained from reference TRBV25-1 and TRBJ1-6, is as follows: EADIYQTPRYLVIGTGKKITLECSQTMGHDKMYWYQQDPGMELHLIHYSYGVNSTEKGDLSSESTVSRIRTEHFPLTLESARPSHTSQYLCASSGAGGGNSPLHFGNGTRLTVT.

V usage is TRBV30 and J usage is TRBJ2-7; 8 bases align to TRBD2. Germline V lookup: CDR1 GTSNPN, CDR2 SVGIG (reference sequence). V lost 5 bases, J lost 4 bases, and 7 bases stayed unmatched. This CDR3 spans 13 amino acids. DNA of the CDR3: TGTGCCTGGCGGGAGGGTTCCTCTTACGAGCAGTACTTC. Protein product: CAWREGSSYEQYF.

The DNA of the CDR3 is TGTGCTAGTCGGACTAGCGGGGGAAACACCGGGGAGCTGTTTTTT. This encodes CASRTSGGNTGELFF. The rearrangement joins TRBV12-5 to TRBJ2-2, with TRBD2 matching over 13 bases. Germline trimming cut 8 bases from V and 2 bases from J; bases unmatched to any gene: 2. Germline V gene sequence: CDR1 LGHNT, CDR2 FRNRAP. CDR3 length: 15 amino acids.

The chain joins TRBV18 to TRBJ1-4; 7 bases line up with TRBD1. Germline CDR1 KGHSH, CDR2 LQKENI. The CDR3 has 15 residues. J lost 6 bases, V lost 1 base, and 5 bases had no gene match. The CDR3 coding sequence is TGTGCCAGCTCACCACAAGAGCAGGGGGATGAAAAACTGTTTTTT. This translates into CASSPQEQGDEKLFF.

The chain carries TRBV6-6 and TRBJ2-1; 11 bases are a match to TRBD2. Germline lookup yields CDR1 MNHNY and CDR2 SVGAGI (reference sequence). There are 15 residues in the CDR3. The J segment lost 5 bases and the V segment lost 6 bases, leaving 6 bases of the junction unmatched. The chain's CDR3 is CASRAEGLADNEQFF. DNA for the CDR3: TGTGCCAGCAGGGCCGAGGGACTAGCGGACAATGAGCAGTTCTTC.

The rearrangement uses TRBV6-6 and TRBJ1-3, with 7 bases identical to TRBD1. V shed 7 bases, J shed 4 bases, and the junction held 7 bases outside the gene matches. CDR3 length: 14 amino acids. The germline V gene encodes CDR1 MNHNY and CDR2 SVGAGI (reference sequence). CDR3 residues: CASNKGQWGNTIYF. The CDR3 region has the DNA TGTGCCAGCAACAAGGGACAGTGGGGAAACACCATATATTTT.

The CDR3 protein is CAISGGLAVGNEQFF. CDR3 coding DNA: TGTGCCATCAGTGGTGGGCTAGCGGTTGGTAATGAGCAGTTCTTC. V gene TRBV10-3 combines with J gene TRBJ2-1; 7 bases fit TRBD2. The CDR3 totals 15 residues. The germline V gene encodes CDR1 ENHRY and CDR2 SYGVKD. Unmatched junction bases numbered 10, after V lost 4 bases and J lost 7 bases.

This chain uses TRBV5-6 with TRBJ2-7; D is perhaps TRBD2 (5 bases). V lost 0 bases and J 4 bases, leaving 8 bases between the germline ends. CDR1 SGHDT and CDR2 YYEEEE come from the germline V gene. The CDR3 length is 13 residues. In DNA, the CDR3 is TGTGCCAGCAGCTTGGGGACGGGATACGAGCAGTACTTC. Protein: CASSLGTGYEQYF. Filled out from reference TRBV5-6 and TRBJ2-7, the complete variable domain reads DAGVTQSPTHLIKTRGQQVTLRCSPKSGHDTVSWYQQALGQGPQFIFQYYEEEERQRGNFPDRFSGHQFPNYSSELNVNALLLGDSALYLCASSLGTGYEQYFGPGTRLTVT.

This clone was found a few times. CDR3 sequence: CASSDGGYQPQHF. CDR3 in DNA: TGTGCCAGCAGTGACGGCGGATATCAGCCCCAGCATTTT. The V gene is TRBV6-1, the J gene TRBJ1-5, with D unclear. Trimming stripped 3 bases from V and 5 bases from J, with 8 bases between. Germline V CDR1 and CDR2: MNHNS, SASEGT. This CDR3 has 13 amino acids.

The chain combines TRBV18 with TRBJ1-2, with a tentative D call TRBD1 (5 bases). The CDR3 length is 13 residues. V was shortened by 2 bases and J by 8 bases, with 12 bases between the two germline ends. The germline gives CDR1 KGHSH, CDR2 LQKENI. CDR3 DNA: TGTGCCAGCTCACCAAAGGGGAAGAGGGGCTACACCTTC. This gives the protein CASSPKGKRGYTF.

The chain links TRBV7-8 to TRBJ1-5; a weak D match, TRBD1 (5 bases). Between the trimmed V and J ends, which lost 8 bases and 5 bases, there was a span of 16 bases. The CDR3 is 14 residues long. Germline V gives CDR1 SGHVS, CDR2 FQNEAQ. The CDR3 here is CASRPGVGDQPQHF. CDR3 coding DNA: TGTGCCAGCCGGCCGGGGGTAGGAGATCAGCCCCAGCATTTT.

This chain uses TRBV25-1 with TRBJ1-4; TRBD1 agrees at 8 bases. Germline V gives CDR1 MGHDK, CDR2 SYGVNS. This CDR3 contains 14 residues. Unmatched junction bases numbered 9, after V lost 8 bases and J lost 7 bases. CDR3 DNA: TGTGCCAGCGCTGACAGGGGATCGGGTGAAAAACTGTTTTTT. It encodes CASADRGSGEKLFF. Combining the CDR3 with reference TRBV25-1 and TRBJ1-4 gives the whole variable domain EADIYQTPRYLVIGTGKKITLECSQTMGHDKMYWYQQDPGMELHLIHYSYGVNSTEKGDLSSESTVSRIRTEHFPLTLESARPSHTSQYLCASADRGSGEKLFFGSGTQLSVL.

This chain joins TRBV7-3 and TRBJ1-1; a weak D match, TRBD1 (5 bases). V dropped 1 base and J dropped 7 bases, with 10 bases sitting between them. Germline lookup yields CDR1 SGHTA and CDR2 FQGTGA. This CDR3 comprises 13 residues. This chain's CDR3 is CASSLSPGLEAFF. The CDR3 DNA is TGTGCCAGCAGCTTAAGTCCAGGGCTTGAAGCTTTCTTT.